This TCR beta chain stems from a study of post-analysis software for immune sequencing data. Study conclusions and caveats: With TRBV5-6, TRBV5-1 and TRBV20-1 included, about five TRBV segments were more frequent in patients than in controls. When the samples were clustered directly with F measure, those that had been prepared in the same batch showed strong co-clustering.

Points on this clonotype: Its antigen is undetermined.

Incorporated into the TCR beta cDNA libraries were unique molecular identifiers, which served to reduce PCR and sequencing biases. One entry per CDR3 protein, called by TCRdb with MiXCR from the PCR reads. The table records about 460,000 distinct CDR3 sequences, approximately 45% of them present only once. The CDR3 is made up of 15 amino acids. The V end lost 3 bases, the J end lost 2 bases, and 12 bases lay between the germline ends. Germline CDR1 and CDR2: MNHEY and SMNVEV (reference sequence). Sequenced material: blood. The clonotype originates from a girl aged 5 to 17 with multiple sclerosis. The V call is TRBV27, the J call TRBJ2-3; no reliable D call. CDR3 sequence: CASSFKLYLTDTQYF. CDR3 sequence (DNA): TGTGCCAGCAGTTTTAAACTGTACCTCACAGATACGCAGTATTTT.